This section outlines one T cell receptor (beta chain) sequence together with its context. In the source study's methods: Cell counts per sample came from amplifying reference gene primers. Libraries were prepared by immunoSEQ multiplex PCR; TCRdb keeps only in-frame clonotypes and omits some of them. V, J and clone size derive from that table, while D and trimming were established from the DNA sequence. Among 140,000 or so clones listed, approximately 88% were seen once. The CDR3 contains 14 residues. Trimming left V 10 bases short and J 3 bases short, with 16 bases between. In germline, CDR1 is ENHRY, CDR2 SYGVKD. The data derive from a study of blood T cell repertoires in COVID-19. About the study: Donors in the United States, Italy and Spain gave samples during acute or convalescent COVID-19. PBMCs, B-cell-depleted T cells, or T cells provided the cDNA or gDNA that made up the material.

Material for sequencing was peripheral blood. This TCR was sampled from a woman in her forties or fifties with acute or convalescent COVID-19. This chain links TRBV10-3 with TRBJ1-5; tentatively, D is TRBD1 (5 bases). The CDR3 spells CATRDDSSNQPQHF. CDR3 nucleotide sequence: TGTGCCACCCGAGACGACAGCTCCAATCAGCCCCAGCATTTT.